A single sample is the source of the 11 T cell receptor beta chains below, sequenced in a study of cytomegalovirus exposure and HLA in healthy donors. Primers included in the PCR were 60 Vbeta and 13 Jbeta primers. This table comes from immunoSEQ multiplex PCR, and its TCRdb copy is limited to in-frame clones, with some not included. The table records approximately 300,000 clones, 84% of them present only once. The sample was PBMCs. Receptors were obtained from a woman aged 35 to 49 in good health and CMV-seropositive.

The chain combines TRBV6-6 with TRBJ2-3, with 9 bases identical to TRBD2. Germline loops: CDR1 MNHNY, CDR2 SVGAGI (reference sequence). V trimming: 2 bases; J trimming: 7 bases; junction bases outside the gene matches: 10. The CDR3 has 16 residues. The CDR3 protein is CASSYPQTGLANTQYF. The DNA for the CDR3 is TGTGCCAGCAGTTACCCCCAAACGGGACTAGCAAATACGCAGTATTTT.

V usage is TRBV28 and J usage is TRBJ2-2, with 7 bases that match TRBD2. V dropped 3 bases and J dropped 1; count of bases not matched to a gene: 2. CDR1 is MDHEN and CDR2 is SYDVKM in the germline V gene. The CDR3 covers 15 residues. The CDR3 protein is CASSLGRVNTGELFF. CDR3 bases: TGTGCCAGCAGTTTGGGGAGGGTGAACACCGGGGAGCTGTTTTTT.

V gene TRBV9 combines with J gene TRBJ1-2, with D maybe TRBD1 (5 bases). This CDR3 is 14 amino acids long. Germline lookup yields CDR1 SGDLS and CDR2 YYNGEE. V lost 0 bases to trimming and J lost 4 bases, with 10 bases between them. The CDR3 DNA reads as TGTGCCAGCAGCGTAGCGGGGGGTGCCTATGGCTACACCTTC. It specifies CASSVAGGAYGYTF.

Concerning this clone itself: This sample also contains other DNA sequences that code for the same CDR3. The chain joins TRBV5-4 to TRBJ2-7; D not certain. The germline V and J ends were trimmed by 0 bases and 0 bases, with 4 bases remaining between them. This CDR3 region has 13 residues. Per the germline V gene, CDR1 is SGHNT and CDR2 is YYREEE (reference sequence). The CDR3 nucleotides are TGTGCCAGCAGCTTGGTGAGCTCCTACGAGCAGTACTTC. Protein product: CASSLVSSYEQYF.

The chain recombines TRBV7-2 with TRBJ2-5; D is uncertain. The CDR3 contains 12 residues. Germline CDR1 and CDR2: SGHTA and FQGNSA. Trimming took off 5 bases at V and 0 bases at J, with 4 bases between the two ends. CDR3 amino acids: CASSPYQETQYF. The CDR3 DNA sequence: TGTGCCAGCAGCCCGTACCAAGAGACCCAGTACTTC.

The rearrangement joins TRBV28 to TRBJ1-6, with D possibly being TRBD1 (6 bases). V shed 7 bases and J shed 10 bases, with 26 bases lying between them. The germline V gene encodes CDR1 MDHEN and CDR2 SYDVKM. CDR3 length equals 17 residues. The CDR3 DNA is TGTGCCAGCACCAAAACAGCAAAGGTTCAGGGGAAGTCACCCCTCCACTTT. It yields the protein CASTKTAKVQGKSPLHF.

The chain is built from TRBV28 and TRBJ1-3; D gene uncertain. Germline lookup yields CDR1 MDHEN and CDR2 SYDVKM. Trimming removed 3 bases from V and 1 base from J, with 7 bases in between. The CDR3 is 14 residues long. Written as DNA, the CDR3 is TGTGCCAGCAGTTTTTATAATTCTGGAAACACCATATATTTT. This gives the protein CASSFYNSGNTIYF.

CDR3 in amino acids: CASSDRGMGYGYTF. The DNA for the CDR3 is TGTGCCAGCAGTGATCGGGGGATGGGGTATGGCTACACCTTC. The genes are TRBV6-1 and TRBJ1-2; D is possibly TRBD1 (5 bases). Germline values: CDR1 MNHNS, CDR2 SASEGT. V lost 3 bases and J 5 bases, leaving 13 bases between the germline ends. The CDR3 loop spans 14 amino acids.

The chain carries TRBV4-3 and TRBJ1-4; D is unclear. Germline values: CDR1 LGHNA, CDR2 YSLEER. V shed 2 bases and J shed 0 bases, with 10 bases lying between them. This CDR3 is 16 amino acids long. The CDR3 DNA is TGCGCCAGCAGCCAATCCCCTTTATCAACTAATGAAAAACTGTTTTTT. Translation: CASSQSPLSTNEKLFF.

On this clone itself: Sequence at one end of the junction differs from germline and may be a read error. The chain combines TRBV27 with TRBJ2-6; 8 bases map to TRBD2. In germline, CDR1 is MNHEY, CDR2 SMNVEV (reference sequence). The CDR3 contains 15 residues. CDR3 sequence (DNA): TGTGCCAGCAGTGCTGCGGGAGGTGGGTCCAACGGCCTGACTTTC. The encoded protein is CASSAAGGGSNGLTF.

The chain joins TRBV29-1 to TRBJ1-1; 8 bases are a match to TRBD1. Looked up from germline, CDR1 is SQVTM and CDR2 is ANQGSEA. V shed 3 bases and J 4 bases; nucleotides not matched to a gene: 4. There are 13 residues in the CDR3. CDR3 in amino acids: CSVDRGRSTEAFF. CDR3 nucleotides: TGCAGCGTTGACAGGGGGCGTAGCACTGAAGCTTTCTTT.